This passage covers 19 T cell receptor beta chains from one sample sequenced in a study of blood T cell repertoires in COVID-19. Only in-frame clones appear in the TCRdb table, and some are missing; sequencing was by immunoSEQ multiplex PCR. The sample carries 200,000 or so clones, 70% to 90% recorded once. The sequencing input was peripheral blood. The receptors derive from an older man with acute or convalescent COVID-19.

This chain joins TRBV11-3 and TRBJ2-5, with 10 bases that match TRBD1. Per the germline V gene, CDR1 is SGHNT and CDR2 is YENEEA. This CDR3 region has 16 residues. V dropped 5 bases and J dropped 4; count of bases not matched to a gene: 10. The CDR3 coding sequence is TGTGCCAGCAGCCCTGGACAGGGGGAGGTTTCAGAGACCCAGTACTTC. It yields the protein CASSPGQGEVSETQYF.

The chain uses TRBV5-1 and TRBJ2-1, with TRBD2 matching 11 bases. The germline V gene encodes CDR1 SGHRS and CDR2 YFSETQ. Germline trimming cut 0 bases from V and 3 bases from J; bases unmatched to any gene: 2. The CDR3 is 16 amino acids. CDR3 nucleotide sequence: TGCGCCAGCAGCTTGGTAGCGGGAGGGGGCTACAATGAGCAGTTCTTC. This encodes CASSLVAGGGYNEQFF.

The genes are TRBV5-6 and TRBJ2-3; 9 bases are shared with TRBD1. The CDR3 loop spans 15 amino acids. V lost 4 bases and J lost 1; bases outside the gene matches: 4. CDR1 and CDR2 (germline): SGHDT, YYEEEE. The CDR3, as DNA: TGTGCCAGCAGCGCCACAGGGGGCGGCACAGATACGCAGTATTTT. Protein product: CASSATGGGTDTQYF.

The chain joins TRBV29-1 to TRBJ1-4; no reliable D call. Germline assignment: CDR1 SQVTM and CDR2 ANQGSEA. V was clipped by 4 bases and J by 0 bases, with 3 bases between them. The CDR3 has 12 residues. The CDR3 coding sequence is TGCAGCGTTGCGTCAACTAATGAAAAACTGTTTTTT. The encoded protein is CSVASTNEKLFF.

The rearrangement joins TRBV11-2 to TRBJ2-2, with TRBD1 matching 8 bases. V was pared by 2 bases and J by 1 base, with 3 bases of the junction left unmatched. This CDR3 has 16 amino acids. Germline V gene lookup returns CDR1 SGHAT and CDR2 FQNNGV. The CDR3 region is CASSLMGTGNTGELFF. The CDR3 bases are TGTGCCAGCAGCTTAATGGGGACAGGGAACACCGGGGAGCTGTTTTTT.

This chain links TRBV7-9 with TRBJ1-6, with a possible D match to TRBD1 (6 bases). Per the germline V gene, CDR1 is SEHNR and CDR2 is FQNEAQ (reference sequence). CDR3 length: 17 amino acids. With 3 bases removed from V and 4 bases from J, the gap between germline ends came to 16 bases. As DNA, the CDR3 is TGTGCCAGCAGCTTCCCGACGCCGGGACAATATAATTCACCCCTCCACTTT. Its protein is CASSFPTPGQYNSPLHF.

The J gene is TRBJ2-7, the V gene TRBV5-4, with 8 bases aligning to TRBD1. This CDR3 is built from 15 residues. The germline gives CDR1 SGHNT, CDR2 YYREEE (reference sequence). V gave up 4 bases and J gave up 2 bases; unmatched junction bases: 8. CDR3 loop: CASSTGTGVPYEQYV. The CDR3 bases are TGTGCCAGCAGCACCGGGACAGGAGTTCCCTACGAGCAGTACGTC.

V and J are TRBV6-5 and TRBJ1-6; 9 positions agree with TRBD1. In germline, CDR1 is MNHEY, CDR2 SVGAGI. CDR3 length: 14 residues. V was clipped by 6 bases and J by 6 bases; unmatched bases: 3. This chain's CDR3 is CASRVTGGNSPLHF. CDR3 bases: TGTGCCAGCAGGGTGACAGGGGGTAATTCACCCCTCCACTTT.

The rearrangement joins TRBV7-6 to TRBJ2-3; 12 nucleotides match TRBD2. Germline assignment: CDR1 SGHVS and CDR2 FNYEAQ. Losses at the gene ends were 5 bases for V and 1 base for J; bases not matched to a gene: 10. This CDR3 is 18 amino acids long. The DNA for the CDR3 is TGTGCCAGCAGCCCAAGGACTAGCGGGATCGGGGGCACAGATACGCAGTATTTT. Translation: CASSPRTSGIGGTDTQYF.

The chain joins TRBV6-6 to TRBJ1-1; 7 nucleotides line up with TRBD1. The V gene end was trimmed by 6 bases and the J gene end by 0 bases; junction bases not matched to a gene: 7. This CDR3 contains 15 residues. From germline, CDR1 is MNHNY and CDR2 SVGAGI (reference sequence). The chain's CDR3 is CASRPGTAMNTEAFF. The CDR3 DNA is TGTGCCAGCAGGCCCGGGACAGCCATGAACACTGAAGCTTTCTTT.

This clone is a singleton in its sample. The rearrangement uses TRBV7-8 and TRBJ2-5, with 8 bases lining up with TRBD2. The CDR3 runs to 15 residues. Germline CDR1 and CDR2: SGHVS and FQNEAQ. The ends lost 3 bases at V and 1 base at J; junction bases unmatched: 4. This chain's CDR3 is CASSLSTSGQETQYF. For the CDR3, the DNA is TGTGCCAGCAGCTTGAGTACTAGCGGCCAAGAGACCCAGTACTTC.

The chain couples TRBV24-1 to TRBJ1-2, with TRBD1 identical over 7 bases. The CDR3 spans 15 residues. The germline gives CDR1 KGHDR, CDR2 SFDVKD. V lost 3 bases to trimming and J lost 4 bases; unmatched junction nucleotides: 7. This CDR3 is CATSDPTGQSYGYTF. The CDR3 coding sequence is TGTGCCACCAGTGATCCCACGGGACAGAGCTATGGCTACACCTTC.

This chain joins TRBV24-1 and TRBJ2-1; TRBD2 matches at 13 bases. The germline gives CDR1 KGHDR, CDR2 SFDVKD. The CDR3 runs 17 residues. J was trimmed by 2 bases and V by 2 bases; bases with no gene match: 2. CDR3 sequence reads: CATSDWGLAGTYNEQFF. The CDR3, as DNA: TGTGCCACCAGTGATTGGGGACTAGCGGGAACCTACAATGAGCAGTTCTTC.

This clone was seen just once. The V gene is TRBV24-1, the J gene TRBJ1-1, with a tentative D call TRBD1 (5 bases). There are 14 residues in the CDR3. Germline V gives CDR1 KGHDR, CDR2 SFDVKD. V dropped 7 bases and J dropped 4 bases, with 15 bases sitting between them. The CDR3 bases are TGTGCCACCAGGCAGACCGGACATAGCACTGAAGCTTTCTTT. Its translation: CATRQTGHSTEAFF.

The V and J genes are TRBV5-1 and TRBJ2-1; 9 bases are a match to TRBD1. Germline lookup yields CDR1 SGHRS and CDR2 YFSETQ. V gave up 1 base and J gave up 8 bases; unmatched junction bases: 13. CDR3 length: 17 residues. The CDR3 spells CASSLPPDRGLAYEQFF. The DNA of the CDR3 is TGCGCCAGCAGCTTGCCCCCGGACAGGGGTTTGGCCTATGAGCAGTTCTTC.

This rearrangement joins TRBV7-2 to TRBJ1-6; 10 bases line up with TRBD1. The V segment lost 5 bases and the J segment 9 bases; nucleotides outside the gene matches: 7. This CDR3 spans 15 amino acids. CDR1 is SGHTA and CDR2 is FQGNSA in the germline V gene. The CDR3 loop reads CASSPWDRGSSPLHF. The CDR3 DNA is TGTGCCAGCAGCCCCTGGGACAGGGGATCTTCACCCCTCCACTTT. Complete variable domain (other parts from reference TRBV7-2 and TRBJ1-6): GAGVSQSPSNKVTEKGKDVELRCDPISGHTALYWYRQSLGQGLEFLIYFQGNSAPDKSGLPSDRFSAERTGGSVSTLTIQRTQQEDSAVYLCASSPWDRGSSPLHFGNGTRLTVT.

The chain uses TRBV24-1 and TRBJ2-1, with 10 bases matching TRBD2. The CDR3 contains 19 residues. Trimming at V came to 3 bases and at J to 0 bases, leaving 10 bases not matched to a gene. Germline CDR1 is KGHDR and CDR2 is SFDVKD. In DNA, the CDR3 is TGTGCCACCAGTGATGCCCAACCCCTAGCGGGAGCCTCCTACAATGAGCAGTTCTTC. This codes for CATSDAQPLAGASYNEQFF.

The genes are TRBV11-2 and TRBJ2-1; D uncertain. V shed 1 base and J shed 3 bases, with 10 bases lying between them. The CDR3 contains 15 residues. In germline, CDR1 is SGHAT, CDR2 FQNNGV. CDR3 DNA sequence: TGTGCCAGCAGCTTAGTGACTCTAAGCTACAATGAGCAGTTCTTC. Its translation: CASSLVTLSYNEQFF.

This chain uses TRBV18 with TRBJ2-7, with 10 bases that match TRBD2. There are 14 residues in the CDR3. After removal of 5 bases from V and 4 bases from J, the junction contained 5 bases not matched to a gene. Germline lookup yields CDR1 KGHSH and CDR2 LQKENI. The CDR3 DNA is TGTGCCAGCTCAGAAGCGGGAGGGCCTTACGAGCAGTACTTC. It translates to CASSEAGGPYEQYF.